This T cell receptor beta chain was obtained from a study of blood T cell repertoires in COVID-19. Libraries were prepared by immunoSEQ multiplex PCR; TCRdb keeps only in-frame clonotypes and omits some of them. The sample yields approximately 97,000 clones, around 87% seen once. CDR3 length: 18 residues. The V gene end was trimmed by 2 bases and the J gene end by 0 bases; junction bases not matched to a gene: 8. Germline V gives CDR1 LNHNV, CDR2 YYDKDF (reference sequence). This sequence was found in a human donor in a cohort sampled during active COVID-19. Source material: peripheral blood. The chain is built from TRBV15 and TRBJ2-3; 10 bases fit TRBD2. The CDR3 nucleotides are TGTGCCACCAGCAGATCCGGGACTAGCGTTTATAGCACAGATACGCAGTATTTT. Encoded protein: CATSRSGTSVYSTDTQYF.